These 20 T cell receptor beta chains came from one sample sequenced in a study of cytomegalovirus exposure and HLA in healthy donors. Primers: 60 Vbeta forward and 13 Jbeta reverse. The data were produced by immunoSEQ multiplex PCR, yet TCRdb's version contains in-frame clones alone and is incomplete. Of about 140,000 clones in the sample, roughly three quarters were seen once. Sequenced sample: PBMCs. Source of these receptors: a man aged 25-45 years in good health and CMV-seronegative.

CDR3: CASTSGGGDTQYF. CDR3 bases: TGTGCCAGCACCTCCGGAGGGGGCGATACGCAGTATTTT. The chain employs TRBV7-2 and TRBJ2-3, with D maybe TRBD1 (7 bases). CDR1 SGHTA and CDR2 FQGNSA come from the germline V gene. V shed 7 bases and J shed 6 bases, with 14 bases lying between them. This CDR3 has 13 amino acids.

This clone was observed a few times. CDR3 in amino acids: CASRSGPHYEQYF. Written as DNA, the CDR3 is TGTGCCAGCAGAAGCGGACCTCACTACGAGCAGTACTTC. The gene calls are TRBV6-6 and TRBJ2-7, with D perhaps matching TRBD2 (5 bases). The CDR3 is 13 amino acids. The V gene's germline CDR1 is MNHNY and CDR2 SVGAGI (reference sequence). The V end was cut by 6 bases, the J end by 3 bases, with 12 bases between.

This clone came up many times. The chain links TRBV2 to TRBJ2-6, with 7 bases that match TRBD1. The CDR3 length is 16 residues. Germline-derived CDR1 and CDR2 are SNHLY and FYNNEI. J lost 0 bases, V lost 7 bases, and 6 bases had no gene match. For the CDR3, the DNA is TGTGCCAGCACCACCGGGACAGCCTCTGGGGCCAACGTCCTGACTTTC. It translates to CASTTGTASGANVLTF.

Details on this clone: In the same sample, other DNA sequences code for this CDR3. The V gene is TRBV27, the J gene TRBJ2-7; 10 bases are a match to TRBD1. This CDR3 is 15 amino acids long. Germline CDR1 reads MNHEY; CDR2 reads SMNVEV (reference sequence). The V and J ends lost 4 bases and 1 base, in that order; junction bases with no gene match: 4. Written as DNA, the CDR3 is TGTGCCAGCAGTTCAGACAGGGGGCCTTCCTACGAGCAGTACTTC. Amino acids: CASSSDRGPSYEQYF.

This chain uses TRBV28 with TRBJ2-7, with TRBD1 matching over 7 bases. CDR3 length: 15 amino acids. CDR1 and CDR2 from the germline V gene are MDHEN and SYDVKM. J was trimmed by 2 bases and V by 4 bases; bases with no gene match: 8. The CDR3 DNA is TGTGCCAGCAGTTCCCCGACAGGGCGTCCCTACGAGCAGTACTTC. It encodes CASSSPTGRPYEQYF.

The chain combines TRBV25-1 with TRBJ2-7; weak D call: TRBD2 (6 bases). Trimming removed 10 bases at V and 1 base at J, with 11 bases between. The CDR3 spans 12 residues. Germline assignment: CDR1 MGHDK and CDR2 SYGVNS. CDR3: CATSGRSYEQYF. CDR3 coding DNA: TGTGCCACCTCAGGGAGGTCCTACGAGCAGTACTTC.

This clone was counted a single time. The chain carries TRBV2 and TRBJ1-2; 9 bases match TRBD1. Trimming took 11 bases from V and 6 from J; bases not matched to a gene: 7. In germline, CDR1 is SNHLY, CDR2 FYNNEI. This CDR3 region has 12 residues. CDR3 residues: CAGRQGENGYTF. In DNA form, the CDR3 reads TGTGCCGGCCGACAGGGGGAGAATGGCTACACCTTC.

This chain joins TRBV30 and TRBJ1-5; 7 bases map to TRBD1. Germline-derived CDR1 and CDR2 are GTSNPN and SVGIG (reference sequence). J was trimmed by 7 bases and V by 5 bases; bases with no gene match: 8. CDR3 length: 13 amino acids. Here the CDR3 reads CAWSQGGGQPQHF. In DNA form, the CDR3 reads TGTGCCTGGTCCCAGGGGGGTGGGCAGCCCCAGCATTTT.

This clone was found a few times. The V call is TRBV4-1, the J call TRBJ2-7, with D hard to call. Germline V gene sequence: CDR1 MGHRA, CDR2 YSYEKL. Deletions cut 3 bases from V and 7 bases from J, with 10 bases between. The CDR3 totals 12 residues. DNA for the CDR3: TGCGCCAGCAGCCAGGTCTACGAGGAGCAGTACTTC. Translating gives CASSQVYEEQYF.

The chain recombines TRBV9 with TRBJ2-3; TRBD2 agrees at 9 bases. This CDR3 is 17 amino acids long. Germline CDR1 SGDLS, CDR2 YYNGEE. Trimming cost V 3 bases and J 3 bases; bases outside gene matches: 11. In DNA form, the CDR3 reads TGTGCCAGCAGCGCCACACGGCTAGCGGGGCGAACAGATACGCAGTATTTT. It is translated as CASSATRLAGRTDTQYF.

The chain has TRBV30 and TRBJ2-6; D is possibly TRBD2 (6 bases). The germline gives CDR1 GTSNPN, CDR2 SVGIG (reference sequence). This CDR3 region has 19 residues. The germline V and J ends were trimmed by 8 bases and 1 base, with 27 bases remaining between them. The CDR3 bases are TGTGCCCCTGACCCGCAGGGAGGAGCCCGGGCTTCTGGGGCCAACGTCCTGACTTTC. Its translation: CAPDPQGGARASGANVLTF. Full variable domain (rest looked up from reference TRBV30 and TRBJ2-6): SQTIHQWPATLVQPVGSPLSLECTVEGTSNPNLYWYRQAAGRGLQLLFYSVGIGQISSEVPQNLSASRPQDRQFILSSKKLLLSDSGFYLCAPDPQGGARASGANVLTFGAGSRLTVL.

The gene calls are TRBV19 and TRBJ1-2, with D possibly matching TRBD1 (6 bases). The CDR3 extends over 14 amino acids. Trimming took 8 bases from V and 2 from J, leaving 15 bases between them. CDR1 and CDR2 (germline): LNHDA, SQIVND (reference sequence). DNA for the CDR3: TGTGCCAGTCGTAACAGGGATTTCAACTATGGCTACACCTTC. This encodes CASRNRDFNYGYTF.

V and J are TRBV5-1 and TRBJ2-1; TRBD2 is a possible D gene (5 bases). Germline assignment: CDR1 SGHRS and CDR2 YFSETQ. The CDR3 consists of 14 residues. V shed 5 bases and J shed 5 bases, with 14 bases lying between them. This CDR3 is CASRPGNTNNEQFF. CDR3 DNA: TGCGCCAGCAGACCCGGGAATACTAACAATGAGCAGTTCTTC.

V and J are TRBV28 and TRBJ1-6, with 8 bases fitting TRBD1. The CDR3 consists of 15 residues. The trim removed 4 bases at V and 3 bases at J, leaving 2 bases unmatched. Germline V CDR1 and CDR2: MDHEN, SYDVKM. The CDR3 sequence is CASSSGTGYNSPLHF. CDR3 DNA: TGTGCCAGCAGTTCCGGGACAGGCTATAATTCACCCCTCCACTTT.

This sequence joins TRBV30 and TRBJ1-1; weak D call: TRBD1 (6 bases). The CDR3 length is 13 residues. Trimming stripped 5 bases from V and 0 bases from J, with 10 bases between. CDR1 and CDR2 (germline): GTSNPN, SVGIG (reference sequence). CDR3 sequence reads: CAWDGQMNTEAFF. CDR3 DNA: TGTGCCTGGGATGGACAGATGAACACTGAAGCTTTCTTT.

V is TRBV15 and J is TRBJ2-3; 11 nucleotides agree with TRBD2. The germline V gene has CDR1 LNHNV and CDR2 YYDKDF (reference sequence). With 4 bases clipped from V and 3 bases from J, the junction kept 6 bases outside the gene matches. This CDR3 has 16 residues. The chain's CDR3 is CATSKRLAGGTDTQYF. The CDR3 nucleotides are TGTGCCACCAGCAAGCGTCTAGCGGGAGGAACAGATACGCAGTATTTT.

The chain employs TRBV28 and TRBJ2-3; 9 bases line up with TRBD2. Looked up from germline, CDR1 is MDHEN and CDR2 is SYDVKM. This CDR3 contains 15 residues. The V and J ends lost 4 bases and 1 base, in that order; junction bases with no gene match: 3. Here the CDR3 DNA reads TGTGCCAGCAGTTCCTTAGCGGGAGGCACAGATACGCAGTATTTT. Residues: CASSSLAGGTDTQYF.

The chain has TRBV13 and TRBJ1-6; 7 bases line up with TRBD1. The CDR3 runs 15 residues. J lost 6 bases, V lost 0 bases, and 2 bases had no gene match. CDR1 and CDR2 (germline): PRHDT, FYEKMQ (reference sequence). DNA for the CDR3: TGTGCCAGCAGCTTAGGGGGGACAGCTAATTCACCCCTCCACTTT. Translated, it gives CASSLGGTANSPLHF.

In its sample, this clone was seen once. The gene calls are TRBV6-5 and TRBJ2-3, with TRBD2 matching over 8 bases. V was pared by 2 bases and J by 4 bases, with 8 bases of the junction left unmatched. The CDR3 loop spans 16 amino acids. Germline CDR1 and CDR2: MNHEY and SVGAGI. The CDR3 protein is CASSYDGRAGADTQYF. The CDR3 nucleotides are TGTGCCAGCAGTTACGACGGGAGGGCCGGGGCAGATACGCAGTATTTT.

The rearrangement links TRBV18 to TRBJ2-7; TRBD2 matches 7 bases. The germline V gene encodes CDR1 KGHSH and CDR2 LQKENI. The CDR3 sequence is 15 residues long. V lost 4 bases to trimming and J lost 0 bases; unmatched junction nucleotides: 6. For the CDR3, the DNA is TGTGCCAGCTCACTAGCGGGCAAGAACTCCTACGAGCAGTACTTC. Its protein is CASSLAGKNSYEQYF. Looking up the rest from reference TRBV18 and TRBJ2-7 gives the full variable domain: NAGVMQNPRHLVRRRGQEARLRCSPMKGHSHVYWYRQLPEEGLKFMVYLQKENIIDESGMPKERFSAEFPKEGPSILRIQQVVRGDSAAYFCASSLAGKNSYEQYFGPGTRLTVT.